This T cell receptor beta chain was sequenced during a study of blood T cell repertoires in COVID-19. Overall study: The United States, Italy and Spain provided the acute and convalescent COVID-19 samples.

Notes on this clone: The sample contains more than one DNA sequence encoding this CDR3.

Trimming took 9 bases from V and 2 from J, leaving 11 bases between them. The CDR3 sequence is 13 residues long. CDR1 is MNHEY and CDR2 is SMNVEV in the germline V gene (reference sequence). Assay used: immunoSEQ multiplex PCR; TCRdb lists only in-frame clones, some missing. Among 200,000 to 250,000 clones listed, around 90% were seen once. This chain joins TRBV27 and TRBJ1-5, with D possibly TRBD1 on 5 matching bases. The sample comprised peripheral blood. The source is a man aged 55 to 69 who had recovered from COVID-19. The CDR3 is CASRTGGNQPQHF. The CDR3 coding sequence is TGTGCCAGTCGAACGGGGGGCAATCAGCCCCAGCATTTT.